A single sample is the source of the 32 T cell receptor beta chains below, sequenced in a study of blood T cell repertoires in COVID-19. The table came from immunoSEQ multiplex PCR; TCRdb's copy has only in-frame clones and leaves some out. The sample has some 190,000 clones; less than 90% are singletons. The sequenced sample consisted of peripheral blood. Receptors originate from a human donor in a cohort sampled during active COVID-19.

The genes are TRBV2 and TRBJ1-5; D is ambiguous. V was shortened by 5 bases and J by 0 bases, with 14 bases between the two germline ends. This CDR3 has 16 amino acids. In germline, CDR1 is SNHLY, CDR2 FYNNEI. CDR3 amino acids: CASSPPLVYSNQPQHF. Written as DNA, the CDR3 is TGTGCCAGCAGTCCCCCTTTGGTCTATAGCAATCAGCCCCAGCATTTT.

The chain recombines TRBV12-3 or TRBV12-4 with TRBJ2-1; a possible D gene is TRBD2 (6 bases). V was cut by 7 bases and J by 6 bases, with 13 bases left in between. The CDR3 has 13 amino acids. This CDR3 reads CASTGRGFNEQFF. DNA of the CDR3: TGTGCCAGCACCGGGCGGGGTTTCAATGAGCAGTTCTTC.

The rearrangement joins TRBV25-1 to TRBJ2-2; D not resolved. This CDR3 comprises 12 residues. Per the germline V gene, CDR1 is MGHDK and CDR2 is SYGVNS. V was pared by 7 bases and J by 1 base, with 4 bases between. CDR3 DNA sequence: TGTGCCAGCACAGAGAACACCGGGGAGCTGTTTTTT. It encodes CASTENTGELFF.

The chain couples TRBV6-4 to TRBJ1-5; D call uncertain. Germline assignment: CDR1 MRHNA and CDR2 SNTAGT. V lost 4 bases and J 1 base, leaving 5 bases between the germline ends. CDR3 length: 13 residues. Here the CDR3 DNA reads TGTGCCAGCAGTGCACAGAGCAATCAGCCCCAGCATTTT. This gives the protein CASSAQSNQPQHF.

The chain recombines TRBV11-2 with TRBJ2-1; possible D gene TRBD2, 5 bases. This CDR3 comprises 16 residues. Per germline, CDR1 SGHAT and CDR2 FQNNGV. Trimming pared 5 bases from V and 6 bases from J, leaving 20 bases between. CDR3 residues: CASSPWSGIGSNEQFF. CDR3 DNA sequence: TGTGCCAGCAGCCCCTGGTCGGGAATAGGAAGCAATGAGCAGTTCTTC.

The chain carries TRBV6-5 and TRBJ2-1, with D possibly matching TRBD2 (5 bases). The V and J ends lost 0 bases and 10 bases respectively, with 13 bases between them. There are 14 residues in the CDR3. Germline-derived CDR1 and CDR2 are MNHEY and SVGAGI. CDR3 sequence reads: CASSYSGASGEQFF. The CDR3 DNA follows: TGTGCCAGCAGTTACTCGGGAGCTTCAGGCGAGCAGTTCTTC.

The chain uses TRBV6-1 and TRBJ1-5, with TRBD1 identical over 8 bases. The trim removed 3 bases at V and 7 bases at J, leaving 8 bases unmatched. This CDR3 spans 15 amino acids. From germline, CDR1 is MNHNS and CDR2 SASEGT. The CDR3 sequence is CASSDNRGSGQPQHF. CDR3 nucleotides: TGTGCCAGCAGTGATAACAGGGGGAGCGGCCAGCCCCAGCATTTT.

This clone was recorded once. The genes are TRBV19 and TRBJ1-2; D possibly corresponds to TRBD1 (6 bases). CDR1 LNHDA and CDR2 SQIVND come from the germline V gene (reference sequence). Between the trimmed V and J ends, which lost 5 bases and 4 bases, there was a span of 8 bases. The CDR3 consists of 12 residues. CDR3 in amino acids: CASSLQGYGYTF. CDR3 in DNA: TGTGCCAGTAGTTTACAGGGCTATGGCTACACCTTC.

V is TRBV5-6 and J is TRBJ1-4; D possibly corresponds to TRBD1 (5 bases). V lost 5 bases to trimming and J lost 7 bases, with 12 bases between them. CDR1 is SGHDT and CDR2 is YYEEEE in the germline V gene. This CDR3 region has 13 residues. As DNA, the CDR3 is TGTGCCAGCAGAAGGCAGGGCGGTGAAAAACTGTTTTTT. Translation gives CASRRQGGEKLFF.

The V gene is TRBV5-4, the J gene TRBJ2-5, with D perhaps TRBD2 (7 bases). Germline V CDR1 and CDR2: SGHNT, YYREEE (reference sequence). This CDR3 is built from 15 residues. The germline V and J ends were trimmed by 1 base and 5 bases, with 15 bases remaining between them. Here the CDR3 reads CASSLMGGQAETQYF. The DNA for the CDR3 is TGTGCCAGCAGCTTGATGGGGGGGCAAGCGGAGACCCAGTACTTC.

V is TRBV6-1 and J is TRBJ1-2; D is uncertain. Trimming cost V 2 bases and J 14 bases, with 18 bases left between them. The CDR3 is 13 residues long. Looked up from germline, CDR1 is MNHNS and CDR2 is SASEGT. CDR3 residues: CASSETRFWAETF. The CDR3, as DNA: TGTGCCAGCAGTGAAACCCGCTTCTGGGCCGAGACCTTC.

The gene calls are TRBV2 and TRBJ1-1, with 10 bases aligning to TRBD1. The CDR3 spans 14 residues. The V and J ends lost 8 bases and 8 bases, in that order; junction bases with no gene match: 11. The germline CDR1 and CDR2 sequences are SNHLY and FYNNEI. The CDR3 bases are TGTGCCAGCGCGAATTTCAGACAGGGGGCCGAAGCTTTCTTT. Translated, it gives CASANFRQGAEAFF.

This clone was seen a few times. V usage is TRBV5-1 and J usage is TRBJ2-5; tentative D call: TRBD2 (6 bases). Germline CDR1 reads SGHRS; CDR2 reads YFSETQ. The V and J ends lost 2 bases and 4 bases respectively, with 15 bases between them. The CDR3 runs to 15 residues. CDR3 nucleotide sequence: TGCGCCAGCAGCTTCCCCGGGAGAAGGGGAGAGACCCAGTACTTC. The encoded protein is CASSFPGRRGETQYF.

As to this clone: The same CDR3 arises from other DNA sequences in this sample as well. The chain employs TRBV4-1 and TRBJ2-5; a weak D match, TRBD2 (6 bases). CDR1 is MGHRA and CDR2 is YSYEKL in the germline V gene. The germline V and J ends were trimmed by 1 base and 0 bases, with 6 bases remaining between them. This CDR3 is built from 14 residues. CDR3 residues: CASSQGGDQETQYF. CDR3 in DNA: TGCGCCAGCAGCCAAGGCGGGGACCAAGAGACCCAGTACTTC.

The chain uses TRBV10-3 and TRBJ2-5; the D gene is possibly TRBD2 (6 bases). Trimming took off 6 bases at V and 0 bases at J, with 8 bases between the two ends. The CDR3 loop spans 13 amino acids. Germline CDR1 and CDR2: ENHRY and SYGVKD. DNA of the CDR3: TGTGCCATCAGCCGGGGGAACCAAGAGACCCAGTACTTC. This sequence encodes CAISRGNQETQYF.

The chain is built from TRBV2 and TRBJ2-2; D is possibly TRBD1 (6 bases). Trimming stripped 7 bases from V and 3 bases from J, with 18 bases between. Germline loops: CDR1 SNHLY, CDR2 FYNNEI. This CDR3 region has 16 residues. CDR3 protein: CASKPQGGLDTGELFF. As DNA, the CDR3 is TGTGCCAGCAAACCACAGGGCGGACTCGACACCGGGGAGCTGTTTTTT.

This sequence joins TRBV19 and TRBJ2-3; 9 positions agree with TRBD1. CDR1 and CDR2 (germline): LNHDA, SQIVND (reference sequence). This CDR3 spans 13 amino acids. V dropped 8 bases and J dropped 4; count of bases not matched to a gene: 4. CDR3 bases: TGTGCCAGTGCGGACAGGGGTGCAGATACGCAGTATTTT. It codes for CASADRGADTQYF.

The chain employs TRBV4-2 and TRBJ2-1, with D tentatively TRBD1 (6 bases). The V and J ends lost 0 bases and 10 bases respectively, with 19 bases between them. This CDR3 is built from 16 residues. Germline CDR1 is LGHNA and CDR2 is YNFKEQ. In DNA, the CDR3 is TGTGCCAGCAGCCAAGATACATATGGGGGCGCGTGGGAGCAGTTCTTC. This translates into CASSQDTYGGAWEQFF.

V usage is TRBV4-1 and J usage is TRBJ2-1; D perhaps matches TRBD2 (6 bases). The V gene's germline CDR1 is MGHRA and CDR2 YSYEKL. The length of the CDR3 is 17 residues. V was shortened by 1 base and J by 8 bases, with 21 bases between the two germline ends. The CDR3 reads CASSQGGISGVVDEQFF. CDR3 nucleotides: TGCGCCAGCAGCCAAGGCGGAATTTCGGGGGTTGTCGATGAGCAGTTCTTC.

This sequence joins TRBV5-1 and TRBJ1-1; D gene uncertain. V shed 1 base and J shed 4 bases, with 14 bases lying between them. The CDR3 has 15 residues. Germline assignment: CDR1 SGHRS and CDR2 YFSETQ. Written as DNA, the CDR3 is TGCGCCAGCAGCTTGTCGGCGGTTCTTGGCACTGAAGCTTTCTTT. Protein product: CASSLSAVLGTEAFF.

The chain employs TRBV2 and TRBJ1-1; 9 nucleotides align to TRBD1. This CDR3 spans 14 amino acids. Germline V gene lookup returns CDR1 SNHLY and CDR2 FYNNEI. Trimming at V came to 6 bases and at J to 7 bases, leaving 9 bases not matched to a gene. The CDR3 here is CASRGQGPSREAFF. For the CDR3, the DNA is TGTGCCAGCAGGGGACAGGGACCGTCCCGTGAAGCTTTCTTT.

The rearrangement joins TRBV7-3 to TRBJ1-3; 9 bases agree with TRBD1. The V segment lost 0 bases and the J segment 11 bases; nucleotides outside the gene matches: 5. The CDR3 is made up of 14 amino acids. Germline V lookup: CDR1 SGHTA, CDR2 FQGTGA. CDR3 amino acids: CASSLTGGQGAIYF. The DNA of the CDR3 is TGTGCCAGCAGCTTAACAGGGGGACAGGGCGCCATATATTTT.

The rearrangement uses TRBV7-2 and TRBJ2-3, with 8 nucleotides matching TRBD2. The CDR3 length is 16 residues. The J segment lost 4 bases and the V segment lost 4 bases, leaving 10 bases of the junction unmatched. Germline loops: CDR1 SGHTA, CDR2 FQGNSA. In nucleotides, the CDR3 is TGTGCCAGCAGCTGGGGGGGGAGCGGGAGCTCAGATACGCAGTATTTT. Amino acid sequence: CASSWGGSGSSDTQYF.

The chain employs TRBV4-2 and TRBJ2-3; the match to TRBD2 covers 7 bases. The J segment lost 5 bases and the V segment lost 4 bases, leaving 15 bases of the junction unmatched. This CDR3 spans 17 amino acids. CDR1 and CDR2 from the germline V gene are LGHNA and YNFKEQ. The chain's CDR3 is CASSLSPLAVRIDTQYF. In DNA form, the CDR3 reads TGTGCCAGCAGCCTTAGCCCTCTAGCGGTTCGGATAGATACGCAGTATTTT.

CDR3 loop: CASSMFRTGQETQYF. The CDR3 bases are TGCGCCAGCAGCATGTTCCGGACAGGGCAAGAGACCCAGTACTTC. The gene calls are TRBV5-1 and TRBJ2-5; 8 positions agree with TRBD1. After removal of 4 bases from V and 2 bases from J, the junction contained 7 bases not matched to a gene. The CDR3 extends over 15 amino acids. In germline, CDR1 is SGHRS, CDR2 YFSETQ.

V and J are TRBV29-1 and TRBJ2-7, with 8 bases matching TRBD2. Germline V gene data show CDR1 as SQVTM and CDR2 as ANQGSEA. The CDR3 totals 13 residues. V was pared by 7 bases and J by 3 bases, with 8 bases of the junction left unmatched. CDR3 DNA: TGCAGCGCCCAGATCGGGGGGGGCTACGAGCAGTACTTC. The encoded protein is CSAQIGGGYEQYF.

The chain is built from TRBV6-6 and TRBJ2-3; TRBD2 matches at 8 bases. The CDR3 totals 16 residues. CDR1 is MNHNY and CDR2 is SVGAGI in the germline V gene (reference sequence). V shed 8 bases and J 5 bases; nucleotides not matched to a gene: 15. As DNA, the CDR3 is TGTGCCAGCGTAGGTTTAGCGGGACCAACGGGAGATACGCAGTATTTT. Its protein is CASVGLAGPTGDTQYF.

This rearrangement joins TRBV3-1 (or the pseudogene TRBV3-2) to TRBJ2-1, with 7 nucleotides matching TRBD2. Looked up from germline, CDR1 is LGHDT and CDR2 is YNNKEL (reference sequence). This CDR3 spans 14 amino acids. After removal of 5 bases from V and 4 bases from J, the junction contained 5 bases not matched to a gene. DNA for the CDR3: TGTGCCAGCAGCTTTTGGGGGGGATACAATGAGCAGTTCTTC. It codes for CASSFWGGYNEQFF.

As for this clone: Other nucleotide sequences in the sample specify the same CDR3. The chain recombines TRBV12-3 or TRBV12-4 with TRBJ1-4; D is perhaps TRBD1 (6 bases). V lost 8 bases to trimming and J lost 4 bases, with 11 bases between them. This CDR3 region has 13 residues. The CDR3 spells CASLRGGNEKLFF. CDR3 in DNA: TGTGCCAGCCTCAGGGGCGGTAATGAAAAACTGTTTTTT.

The CDR3 DNA reads TGTGCCAGCAGCAGGAGGGTCCCCTCGTATAATTCACCCCTCCACTTT. Protein sequence: CASSRRVPSYNSPLHF. The chain combines TRBV21-1 with TRBJ1-6. TRBV21-1 is a known pseudogene. The CDR3 is 16 residues long.

This chain connects TRBV28 to TRBJ1-2; TRBD1 aligns across 7 bases. Germline CDR1 and CDR2: MDHEN and SYDVKM. With V trimmed by 2 bases and J by 4 bases, 7 bases remained unmatched. The CDR3 is made up of 15 amino acids. CDR3 in amino acids: CASSLPLRTGYGYTF. CDR3 DNA sequence: TGTGCCAGCAGTTTACCTCTACGGACAGGCTATGGCTACACCTTC.

V is TRBV6-5 and J is TRBJ2-1; D possibly corresponds to TRBD1 (6 bases). Between the trimmed V and J ends, which lost 6 bases and 5 bases, there was a span of 17 bases. This CDR3 contains 15 residues. Germline CDR1 reads MNHEY; CDR2 reads SVGAGI. CDR3 amino acids: CASRLHPGQNNEQFF. For the CDR3, the DNA is TGTGCCAGCAGGCTACATCCCGGACAGAACAATGAGCAGTTCTTC.